The clone carrying this T cell receptor (beta chain) was found a few times. By 5'RACE template switching, TCR cDNA was produced, with a universal primer site and UMIs added in the process. TCRdb reanalysed the 5' RACE reads using MiXCR and keeps one entry per CDR3 protein. The sample contains 300,000 to 350,000 distinct CDR3 sequences, around 4.5% of which appear only once. This sample stems from a study of T cells after yellow fever vaccination. Per the germline V gene, CDR1 is SGHNT and CDR2 is YYREEE (reference sequence). V lost 3 bases to trimming and J lost 0 bases, with 15 bases between them. The CDR3 runs 16 residues.

This TCR was sampled from a man between 18 and 29 years old who received the YFV17D yellow fever vaccine. The sample was PBMCs, taken 15 days after the yellow fever booster vaccination. V and J are TRBV5-4 and TRBJ1-1; D is unclear. CDR3: CASSSGPPWVNTEAFF. The DNA for the CDR3 is TGTGCCAGCAGCTCCGGGCCGCCTTGGGTGAACACTGAAGCTTTCTTT.